Sequencing of this T cell receptor (beta chain) was carried out in a study of radiotherapy plus CTLA-4 blockade in lung cancer. Whole-study context: The study recorded objective responses in approximately 19% of patients and disease control in about 30%. General study points: Among blood TCR repertoires after radiotherapy plus ipilimumab, tumor-derived clones expanded.

The table came from immunoSEQ multiplex PCR; TCRdb's copy has only in-frame clones and leaves some out. The table records about 38,000 clones, around 85% of them present only once. In the case of this clone: Its antigen is not identified.

J gave up 4 bases and V 6 bases, and 3 bases lay outside the gene matches. The CDR3 extends over 13 amino acids. Germline V gene data show CDR1 as SNHLY and CDR2 as FYNNEI. This chain uses TRBV2 with TRBJ2-1, with 7 nucleotides matching TRBD1. This specimen was peripheral blood, taken from a patient treated with radiotherapy plus ipilimumab. The sequence derives from a human donor with non-small cell lung cancer whose response to radiotherapy plus ipilimumab could not be evaluated. CDR3 sequence (DNA): TGTGCCAGCAGGGGACAGCCTTACAATGAGCAGTTCTTC. This sequence encodes CASRGQPYNEQFF.